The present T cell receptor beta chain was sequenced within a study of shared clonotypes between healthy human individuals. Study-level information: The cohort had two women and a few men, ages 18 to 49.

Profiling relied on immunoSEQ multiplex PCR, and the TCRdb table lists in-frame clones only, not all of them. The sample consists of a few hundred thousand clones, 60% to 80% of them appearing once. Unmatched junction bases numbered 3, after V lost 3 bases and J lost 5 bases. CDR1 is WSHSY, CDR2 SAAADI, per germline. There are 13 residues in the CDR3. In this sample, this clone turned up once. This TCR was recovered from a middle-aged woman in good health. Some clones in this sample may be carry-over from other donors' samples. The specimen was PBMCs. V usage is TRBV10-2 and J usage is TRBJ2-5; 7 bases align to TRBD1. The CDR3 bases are TGCGCCAGCAGTGATACAGGGGTGGAGACCCAGTACTTC. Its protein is CASSDTGVETQYF.